The present T cell receptor beta chain was sequenced within a study of shared clonotypes between healthy human individuals. Findings and limits, study-wide: Generation probabilities were higher for clonotypes shared across all four sorted-subset donors than for unshared ones. Naive CD4 clonotype sharing across several donors was about 5%.

As originally analysed: Junction-only immunoSEQ data arrived without quality scores, meaning filtering differed. Profiling relied on immunoSEQ multiplex PCR, and the TCRdb table lists in-frame clones only, not all of them. V, J and clone size are those of that table, while D and trimming were read from the DNA. The repertoire has about 700,000 clones, 92% of them found once; the top ten carry 20% to 25%. Terminally differentiated effector memory CD45RA+ cells were excluded by CCR7 positive selection of CD45RO-negative cells. All the donors were Caucasian adults who lived in Nashville, Tennessee. As regards this clone: Its antigen is currently unknown.

Material for sequencing was naive CD8+ T cells sorted from blood. The sequence was collected from a man aged 30 to 45 in good health.

The CDR3 bases are TGCAGCGTTGTAAAACGTGGAGGGGGGAATGAGCAGTTCTTC. It yields the protein CSVVKRGGGNEQFF. The V call is TRBV29-1, the J call TRBJ2-1; D is perhaps TRBD1 or TRBD2 (6 bases each). V was clipped by 4 bases and J by 7 bases, with 17 bases between them. Germline CDR1 SQVTM, CDR2 ANQGSEA. This CDR3 has 14 amino acids.